The rows below give T cell receptor beta chains drawn from one sample of a study of lymphopenia after photon versus proton radiotherapy. Libraries were prepared by immunoSEQ multiplex PCR; TCRdb keeps only in-frame clonotypes and omits some of them. The data show some 29,000 clones, roughly 87% seen once. Sequencing used peripheral blood, obtained from a patient treated with proton-based radiotherapy. All receptors derive from a woman in her sixties with cholangiocarcinoma. Some clones in this sample may be carry-over from other donors' samples. The CDR3 runs from the conserved cysteine through the conserved F or W. The D gene is left open where the match is weak. The listing skips clone size in some rows; elsewhere it reads once, few, many or a size class.

TRBV6-1	TRBJ1-5	TRBD1	-	CASRRQGSHQPQHF	TGTGCCAGCAGAAGACAGGGGTCTCATCAGCCCCAGCATTTT
TRBV5-6	TRBJ2-7	-	-	CASSLTPSYEQYF	TGTGCCAGCAGCTTGACACCGTCCTACGAGCAGTACTTC
TRBV7-3	TRBJ2-7	-	-	CASTQSGVAYEQYF	TGTGCCAGCACCCAGAGTGGGGTTGCCTACGAGCAGTACTTC
TRBV5-6	TRBJ1-1	-	-	CASSLVGGTTEAFF	TGTGCCAGCAGCTTGGTCGGGGGTACCACTGAAGCTTTCTTT
TRBV7-2	TRBJ2-1	TRBD1	-	CASSLRQGNNEQFF	TGTGCCAGCAGCTTGAGACAGGGAAACAATGAGCAGTTCTTC
TRBV2	TRBJ2-1	-	-	CASIPLSGPNEQFF	TGTGCCAGCATTCCCCTTTCGGGCCCCAATGAGCAGTTCTTC
TRBV5-4	TRBJ2-1	TRBD1	once	CASSSRQGQYNEQFF	TGTGCCAGCAGCTCTAGACAGGGCCAATACAATGAGCAGTTCTTC
TRBV7-3	TRBJ2-1	TRBD2	-	CASSLTLAGYNEQFF	TGTGCCAGCAGCCTGACCCTAGCGGGGTACAATGAGCAGTTCTTC
TRBV9	TRBJ2-7	TRBD1	-	CASSPGLGQEYF	TGTGCCAGCAGCCCAGGATTGGGACAGGAGTACTTC
TRBV5-1	TRBJ2-1	-	-	CASSLSTTVSYNEQFF	TGCGCCAGCAGCTTGTCCACTACCGTCTCCTACAATGAGCAGTTCTTC
TRBV4-1	TRBJ2-7	TRBD2	-	CASSQGRASGLREQYF	TGCGCCAGCAGCCAAGGTAGGGCTAGCGGGCTCCGTGAGCAGTACTTC
TRBV5-1	TRBJ2-7	-	-	CASSLGAVSYEQYF	TGCGCCAGCAGCCTGGGGGCGGTTTCCTACGAGCAGTACTTC
TRBV7-2	TRBJ1-6	-	once	CASSSRWVKFQSTLHF	TGTGCCAGCAGCTCCCGGTGGGTAAAGTTCCAGTCTACCCTCCACTTT